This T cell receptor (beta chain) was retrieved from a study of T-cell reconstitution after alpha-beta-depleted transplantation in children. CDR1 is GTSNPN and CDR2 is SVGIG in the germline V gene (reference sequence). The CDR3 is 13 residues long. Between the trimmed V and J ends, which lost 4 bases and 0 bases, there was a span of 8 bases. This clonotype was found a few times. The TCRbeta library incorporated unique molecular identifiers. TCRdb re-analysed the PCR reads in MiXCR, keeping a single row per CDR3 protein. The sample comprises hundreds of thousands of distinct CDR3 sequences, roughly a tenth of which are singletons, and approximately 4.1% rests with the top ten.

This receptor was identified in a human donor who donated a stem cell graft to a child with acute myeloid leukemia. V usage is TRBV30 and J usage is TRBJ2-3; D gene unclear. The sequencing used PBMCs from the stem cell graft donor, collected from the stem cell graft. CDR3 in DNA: TGTGCCTGGACGGTTTCTAGCACAGATACGCAGTATTTT. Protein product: CAWTVSSTDTQYF. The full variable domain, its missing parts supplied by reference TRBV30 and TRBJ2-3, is SQTIHQWPATLVQPVGSPLSLECTVEGTSNPNLYWYRQAAGRGLQLLFYSVGIGQISSEVPQNLSASRPQDRQFILSSKKLLLSDSGFYLCAWTVSSTDTQYFGPGTRLTVL.